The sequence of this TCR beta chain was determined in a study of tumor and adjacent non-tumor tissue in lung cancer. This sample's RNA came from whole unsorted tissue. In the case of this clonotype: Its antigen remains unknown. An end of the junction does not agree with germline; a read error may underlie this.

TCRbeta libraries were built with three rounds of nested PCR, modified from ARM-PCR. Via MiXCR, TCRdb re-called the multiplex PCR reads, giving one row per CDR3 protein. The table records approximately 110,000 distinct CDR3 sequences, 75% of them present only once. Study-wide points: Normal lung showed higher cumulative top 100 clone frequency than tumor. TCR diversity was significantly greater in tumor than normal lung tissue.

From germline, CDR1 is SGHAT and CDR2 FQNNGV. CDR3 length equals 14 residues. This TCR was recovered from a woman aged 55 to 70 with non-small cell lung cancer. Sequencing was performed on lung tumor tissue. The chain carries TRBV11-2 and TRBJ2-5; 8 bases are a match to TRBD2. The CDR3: CASSKRGMQEIQYF. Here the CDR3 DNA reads TGTGCCAGCAGCAAGCGGGGGATGCAAGAGATCCAGTACTTC.